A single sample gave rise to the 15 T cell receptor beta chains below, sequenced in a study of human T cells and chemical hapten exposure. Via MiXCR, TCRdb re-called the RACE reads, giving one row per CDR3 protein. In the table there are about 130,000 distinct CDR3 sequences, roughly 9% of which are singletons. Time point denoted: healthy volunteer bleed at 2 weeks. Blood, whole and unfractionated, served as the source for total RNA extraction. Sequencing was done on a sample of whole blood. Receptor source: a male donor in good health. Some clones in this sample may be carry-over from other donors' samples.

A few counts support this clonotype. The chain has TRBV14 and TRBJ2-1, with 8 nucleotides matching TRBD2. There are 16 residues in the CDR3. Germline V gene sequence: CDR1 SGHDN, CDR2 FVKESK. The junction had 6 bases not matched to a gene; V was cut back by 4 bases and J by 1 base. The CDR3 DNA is TGTGCCAGCAGCCCATATAGCGGGGCTTCCTACAATGAGCAGTTCTTC. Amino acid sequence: CASSPYSGASYNEQFF.

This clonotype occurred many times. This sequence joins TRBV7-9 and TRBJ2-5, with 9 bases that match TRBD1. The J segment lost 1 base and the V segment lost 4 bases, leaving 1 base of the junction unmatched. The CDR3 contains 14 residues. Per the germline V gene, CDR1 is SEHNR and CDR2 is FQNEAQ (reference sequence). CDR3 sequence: CASSSTGGQETQYF. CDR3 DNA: TGTGCCAGCAGCTCGACAGGGGGCCAAGAGACCCAGTACTTC.

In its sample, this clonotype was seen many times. As DNA, the CDR3 is TGTGCCAGCAGTCCCACCGGACAGGGGGGCACTGAAGCTTTCTTT. This gives the protein CASSPTGQGGTEAFF. The V and J genes are TRBV12-3 or TRBV12-4 and TRBJ1-1; 10 bases agree with TRBD1. This CDR3 spans 15 amino acids. The V gene end was trimmed by 5 bases and the J gene end by 4 bases; junction bases not matched to a gene: 7.

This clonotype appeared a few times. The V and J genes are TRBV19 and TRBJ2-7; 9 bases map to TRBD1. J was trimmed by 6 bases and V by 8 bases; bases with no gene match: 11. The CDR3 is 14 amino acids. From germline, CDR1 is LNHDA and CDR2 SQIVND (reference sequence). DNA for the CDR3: TGTGCCAGTGCAATAAGGACAGGGGCCTCCGAGCAGTACTTC. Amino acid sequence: CASAIRTGASEQYF.

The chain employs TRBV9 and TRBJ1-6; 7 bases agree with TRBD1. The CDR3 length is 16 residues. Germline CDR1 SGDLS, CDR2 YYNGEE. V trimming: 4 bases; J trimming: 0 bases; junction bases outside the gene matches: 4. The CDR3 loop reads CASSPRDSSYNSPLHF. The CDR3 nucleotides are TGTGCCAGCAGCCCCCGGGACAGCTCCTATAATTCACCCCTCCACTTT.

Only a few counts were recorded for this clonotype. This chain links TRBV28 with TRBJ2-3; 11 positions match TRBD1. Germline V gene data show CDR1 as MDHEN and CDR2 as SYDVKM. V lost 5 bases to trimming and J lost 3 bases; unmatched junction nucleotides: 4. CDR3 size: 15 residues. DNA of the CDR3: TGTGCCAGCAGTGGACAGGGGGCGGTGACAGATACGCAGTATTTT. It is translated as CASSGQGAVTDTQYF.

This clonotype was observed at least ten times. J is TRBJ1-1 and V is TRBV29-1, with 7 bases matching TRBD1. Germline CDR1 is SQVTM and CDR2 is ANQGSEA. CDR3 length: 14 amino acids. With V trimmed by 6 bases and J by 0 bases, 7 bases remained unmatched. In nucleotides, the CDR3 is TGCAGCGTGGATCGGGACAGCATGAACACTGAAGCTTTCTTT. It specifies CSVDRDSMNTEAFF.

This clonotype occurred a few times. The DNA of the CDR3 is TGTGCCAGCAGCTTGGACCTTGGAAACACCATATATTTT. Encoded protein: CASSLDLGNTIYF. The chain joins TRBV5-4 to TRBJ1-3; D not resolved. The CDR3 contains 13 residues. V lost 0 bases, J lost 3 bases, and 4 bases lay in between. Germline lookup yields CDR1 SGHNT and CDR2 YYREEE (reference sequence).

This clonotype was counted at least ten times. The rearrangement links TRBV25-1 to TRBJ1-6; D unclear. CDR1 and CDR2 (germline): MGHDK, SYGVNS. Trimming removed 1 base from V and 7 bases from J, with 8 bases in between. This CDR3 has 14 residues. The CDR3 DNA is TGTGCCAGCAGTGAATTTTTTGGGAATTCACCCCTCCACTTT. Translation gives CASSEFFGNSPLHF.

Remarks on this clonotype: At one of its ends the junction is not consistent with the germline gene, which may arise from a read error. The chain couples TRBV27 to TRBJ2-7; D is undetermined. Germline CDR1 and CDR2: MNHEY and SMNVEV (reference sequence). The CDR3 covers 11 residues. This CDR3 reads CASSTPSPACF. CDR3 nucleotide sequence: TGTGCCAGCAGCACCCCGAGTCCAGCGTGCTTC.

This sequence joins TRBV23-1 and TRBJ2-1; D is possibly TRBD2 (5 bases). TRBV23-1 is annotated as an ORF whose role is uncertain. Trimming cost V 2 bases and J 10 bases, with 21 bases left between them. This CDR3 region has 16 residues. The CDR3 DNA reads TGCGCCAGCAGTCAACCGGAGGCACAGCCCTTCGGGGAGCAGTTCTTC. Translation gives CASSQPEAQPFGEQFF.

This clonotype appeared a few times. DNA of the CDR3: TGTGCCAGCAGCCGACAACAGGGCGGCTATGGCTACACCTTC. Its translation: CASSRQQGGYGYTF. The rearrangement links TRBV27 to TRBJ1-2; TRBD1 might be the D (6 bases). This CDR3 is built from 14 residues. V lost 6 bases and J 4 bases, leaving 15 bases between the germline ends. The germline gives CDR1 MNHEY, CDR2 SMNVEV (reference sequence).

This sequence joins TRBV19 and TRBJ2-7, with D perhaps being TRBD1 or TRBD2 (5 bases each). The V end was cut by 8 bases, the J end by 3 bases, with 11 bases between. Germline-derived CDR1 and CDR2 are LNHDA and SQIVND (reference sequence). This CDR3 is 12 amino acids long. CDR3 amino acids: CASGTGYYEQYF. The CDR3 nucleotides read TGTGCCAGTGGGACGGGGTACTACGAGCAGTACTTC. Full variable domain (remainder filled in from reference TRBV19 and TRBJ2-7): DGGITQSPKYLFRKEGQNVTLSCEQNLNHDAMYWYRQDPGQGLRLIYYSQIVNDFQKGDIAEGYSVSREKKESFPLTVTSAQKNPTAFYLCASGTGYYEQYFGPGTRLTVT.

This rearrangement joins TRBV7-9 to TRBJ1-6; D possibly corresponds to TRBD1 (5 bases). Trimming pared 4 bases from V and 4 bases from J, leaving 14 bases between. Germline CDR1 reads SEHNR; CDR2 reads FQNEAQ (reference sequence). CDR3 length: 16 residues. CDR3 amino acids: CASSSLAGGYNSPLHF. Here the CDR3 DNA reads TGTGCCAGCAGCTCCCTTGCCGGGGGATATAATTCACCCCTCCACTTT.

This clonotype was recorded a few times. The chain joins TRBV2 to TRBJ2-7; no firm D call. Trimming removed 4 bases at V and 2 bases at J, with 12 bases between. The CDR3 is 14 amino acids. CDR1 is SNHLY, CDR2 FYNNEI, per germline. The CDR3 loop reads CASSGMAGTYEQYF. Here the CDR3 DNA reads TGTGCCAGCAGTGGTATGGCTGGTACCTACGAGCAGTACTTC.